The 32 T cell receptor beta chains reported below all come from one sample, sequenced in a study of blood T cell repertoires in COVID-19. Sequencing was performed with immunoSEQ multiplex PCR; in TCRdb, only in-frame clones are kept and a portion is missing. The table includes under 45,000 clones, approximately 88% detected once. The sample taken for sequencing was peripheral blood. These receptors were collected from a human donor in a cohort sampled during active COVID-19.

This clone has just one count. This chain joins TRBV2 and TRBJ2-7; 7 bases map to TRBD2. J gave up 0 bases and V 7 bases, and 3 bases lay outside the gene matches. This CDR3 spans 13 amino acids. Per the germline V gene, CDR1 is SNHLY and CDR2 is FYNNEI. The CDR3 DNA follows: TGTGCCAGCATGGGCGGGGGCTCCTACGAGCAGTACTTC. Amino acids: CASMGGGSYEQYF.

This sequence joins TRBV2 and TRBJ1-3; 7 nucleotides match TRBD1. This CDR3 region has 15 residues. Germline CDR1 and CDR2: SNHLY and FYNNEI. Losses at the gene ends were 5 bases for V and 2 bases for J; bases not matched to a gene: 6. CDR3 in DNA: TGTGCCAGCAGTTCCGACAGGGCTGCTGGAAACACCATATATTTT. It encodes CASSSDRAAGNTIYF.

This rearrangement joins TRBV7-8 to TRBJ2-1; the D is unclear. The CDR3 covers 17 residues. V was cut by 5 bases and J by 4 bases, with 21 bases left in between. The germline gives CDR1 SGHVS, CDR2 FQNEAQ. The CDR3 loop is CASSLASLTRIYNEQFF. The CDR3 bases are TGTGCCAGCAGCCTCGCGAGCTTGACCAGGATATACAATGAGCAGTTCTTC.

The chain carries TRBV7-2 and TRBJ2-1; 8 bases agree with TRBD1. Germline assignment: CDR1 SGHTA and CDR2 FQGNSA. V was pared by 4 bases and J by 8 bases, with 4 bases of the junction left unmatched. The CDR3 contains 13 residues. CDR3 DNA: TGTGCCAGCAGCTGGCAGGGGGCCGATGAGCAGTTCTTC. Its translation is CASSWQGADEQFF.

CDR3 amino acids: CASSRQGAGTEAFF. The CDR3 coding sequence is TGTGCCAGCAGTCGACAGGGGGCGGGCACTGAAGCTTTCTTT. The V call is TRBV6-2 or TRBV6-3, the J call TRBJ1-1; 10 bases map to TRBD1. This CDR3 is 14 amino acids long. Germline trimming cut 5 bases from V and 4 bases from J; bases unmatched to any gene: 4. CDR1 and CDR2 from the germline V gene are MNHEY and SVGEGT.

This chain joins TRBV29-1 and TRBJ2-3; weak D call: TRBD2 (6 bases). Trimming shortened V by 8 bases and J by 2 bases, and 14 bases separated the two germline ends. The germline CDR1 and CDR2 sequences are SQVTM and ANQGSEA. The CDR3 extends over 13 amino acids. This CDR3 reads CSLRSSATDTQYF. For the CDR3, the DNA is TGCAGCCTAAGGTCTAGCGCCACAGATACGCAGTATTTT.

The chain employs TRBV25-1 and TRBJ2-7; 11 nucleotides match TRBD2. V was clipped by 8 bases and J by 6 bases; unmatched bases: 6. Germline V gene sequence: CDR1 MGHDK, CDR2 SYGVNS. The CDR3 consists of 13 residues. CDR3 bases: TGTGCCAGCTGTAGCGGGGGGGCGTGCGAGCAGTACTTC. It encodes CASCSGGACEQYF.

The chain carries TRBV29-1 and TRBJ2-2, with 9 bases lining up with TRBD2. Trimming took 7 bases from V and 0 from J; bases not matched to a gene: 0. CDR1 and CDR2 (germline): SQVTM, ANQGSEA. The CDR3 covers 13 residues. The CDR3 is CSASGTNTGELFF. In DNA form, the CDR3 reads TGCAGCGCTAGCGGGACGAACACCGGGGAGCTGTTTTTT.

This clone was found a few times. This sequence joins TRBV7-9 and TRBJ1-2, with TRBD1 matching over 7 bases. Germline assignment: CDR1 SEHNR and CDR2 FQNEAQ (reference sequence). V lost 5 bases and J lost 2; bases outside the gene matches: 2. The CDR3 totals 13 residues. The DNA for the CDR3 is TGTGCCAGCAGCCCGGACAGGAACTATGGCTACACCTTC. This translates into CASSPDRNYGYTF.

The chain links TRBV6-5 to TRBJ1-2; 8 bases map to TRBD1. V shed 0 bases, J shed 6 bases, and the junction held 6 bases outside the gene matches. Germline CDR1 reads MNHEY; CDR2 reads SVGAGI. The CDR3 contains 15 residues. This chain's CDR3 is CASSYSLQGDNGYTF. The CDR3 DNA reads as TGTGCCAGCAGTTACTCGTTACAGGGGGATAATGGCTACACCTTC.

The chain couples TRBV2 to TRBJ1-2; 12 bases align to TRBD1. The CDR3 has 16 amino acids. CDR1 is SNHLY and CDR2 is FYNNEI in the germline V gene. The trim removed 4 bases at V and 2 bases at J, leaving 5 bases unmatched. CDR3 DNA sequence: TGTGCCAGCAGTGGCCGGGACAGGGGGCCAAACTATGGCTACACCTTC. Amino acid sequence: CASSGRDRGPNYGYTF. The full variable domain, its missing parts supplied by reference TRBV2 and TRBJ1-2, is EPEVTQTPSHQVTQMGQEVILRCVPISNHLYFYWYRQILGQKVEFLVSFYNNEISEKSEIFDDQFSVERPDGSNFTLKIRSTKLEDSAMYFCASSGRDRGPNYGYTFGSGTRLTVV.

This clone was seen a few times. The chain combines TRBV29-1 with TRBJ2-7, with D perhaps matching TRBD1 (5 bases). Germline CDR1 reads SQVTM; CDR2 reads ANQGSEA. V was cut by 4 bases and J by 2 bases, with 18 bases left in between. This CDR3 region has 15 residues. CDR3 amino acids: CSVVPGQRPPYEQYF. The DNA of the CDR3 is TGCAGCGTTGTTCCAGGGCAGAGACCACCCTACGAGCAGTACTTC.

The chain links TRBV19 to TRBJ1-6; no firm D call. The germline V gene encodes CDR1 LNHDA and CDR2 SQIVND (reference sequence). The V end was cut by 5 bases, the J end by 7 bases, with 15 bases between. This CDR3 is built from 15 residues. The CDR3 is CASSSPPTWNSPLHF. Written as DNA, the CDR3 is TGTGCCAGTAGTTCACCCCCGACTTGGAATTCACCCCTCCACTTT.

The J gene is TRBJ2-1, the V gene TRBV5-1; 15 positions match TRBD2. CDR3 length: 18 residues. Trimming cost V 3 bases and J 8 bases; bases outside gene matches: 12. The germline V gene has CDR1 SGHRS and CDR2 YFSETQ. CDR3 loop: CASSSPGLAGGPEDEQFF. In nucleotides, the CDR3 is TGCGCCAGCAGCTCCCCCGGACTAGCGGGGGGGCCGGAGGATGAGCAGTTCTTC.

The chain carries TRBV7-2 and TRBJ1-2; D possibly corresponds to TRBD1 (5 bases). This CDR3 has 14 amino acids. CDR1 SGHTA and CDR2 FQGNSA come from the germline V gene. V lost 1 base and J lost 8, with 14 bases in between. The CDR3: CASSLDGAERGYTF. CDR3 coding DNA: TGTGCCAGCAGCTTAGATGGGGCGGAGAGGGGCTACACCTTC.

The chain employs TRBV10-3 and TRBJ1-5; D possibly corresponds to TRBD1 (6 bases). CDR1 ENHRY and CDR2 SYGVKD come from the germline V gene. The germline V and J ends were trimmed by 4 bases and 5 bases, with 18 bases remaining between them. This CDR3 is built from 16 residues. In DNA form, the CDR3 reads TGTGCCATCAGTGGGGATAACAGGGAGGGAGATCAGCCCCAGCATTTT. Its protein is CAISGDNREGDQPQHF.

The chain carries TRBV20-1 and TRBJ2-7; unclear D gene. The CDR3 loop spans 10 amino acids. The germline V gene has CDR1 DFQATT and CDR2 SNEGSKA (reference sequence). The ends were cut back, 1 base at V and 7 bases at J, with 5 bases in the middle. The CDR3: CSARAEEQYF. In nucleotides, the CDR3 is TGCAGTGCTAGAGCTGAGGAGCAGTACTTC.

The chain recombines TRBV28 with TRBJ1-6; no definite D call. Germline V gene lookup returns CDR1 MDHEN and CDR2 SYDVKM. V shed 8 bases and J shed 7 bases, with 9 bases lying between them. The CDR3 totals 12 residues. CDR3 sequence: CASAAGNSPLHF. In DNA, the CDR3 is TGTGCCAGCGCGGCGGGCAATTCACCCCTCCACTTT. Full variable domain (rest looked up from reference TRBV28 and TRBJ1-6): DVKVTQSSRYLVKRTGEKVFLECVQDMDHENMFWYRQDPGLGLRLIYFSYDVKMKEKGDIPEGYSVSREKKERFSLILESASTNQTSMYLCASAAGNSPLHFGNGTRLTVT.

The chain uses TRBV18 and TRBJ2-7; D might be TRBD1 (5 bases). V lost 1 base and J 5 bases, leaving 15 bases between the germline ends. The CDR3 spans 15 residues. Germline-derived CDR1 and CDR2 are KGHSH and LQKENI. CDR3 amino acids: CASSPRQGISNEQYF. For the CDR3, the DNA is TGTGCCAGCTCACCACGGCAGGGAATAAGCAACGAGCAGTACTTC.

As to this clone: An end of the junction does not agree with germline; a read error may underlie this. V is TRBV7-7 and J is TRBJ2-5, with D possibly matching TRBD1 (6 bases). The germline CDR1 and CDR2 sequences are SSHAT and FNYEAQ (reference sequence). CDR3 size: 13 residues. The DNA for the CDR3 is TGTGCTAGCAGCTTAGACAGGCAAGAGACCCAGTACTTC. It translates to CASSLDRQETQYF.

This chain links TRBV4-3 with TRBJ1-3; D gene uncertain. The CDR3 is 17 amino acids. CDR1 and CDR2 (germline): LGHNA, YSLEER. V dropped 0 bases and J dropped 4 bases, with 16 bases sitting between them. CDR3 residues: CASSQDLGLYYGNTIYF. The CDR3 bases are TGCGCCAGCAGCCAAGACCTGGGCCTATATTACGGAAACACCATATATTTT.

The chain's CDR3 is CAISFRGNTEAFF. CDR3 DNA: TGTGCCATCAGTTTCAGGGGGAACACTGAAGCTTTCTTT. This rearrangement joins TRBV10-3 to TRBJ1-1; TRBD1 is a possible D gene (6 bases). The CDR3 length is 13 residues. Trimming removed 5 bases from V and 1 base from J, with 8 bases in between. The germline CDR1 and CDR2 sequences are ENHRY and SYGVKD.

V gene TRBV7-6 combines with J gene TRBJ2-7; a possible D gene is TRBD1 (6 bases). The CDR3 loop spans 15 amino acids. CDR1 and CDR2 from the germline V gene are SGHVS and FNYEAQ. Trimming shortened V by 4 bases and J by 6 bases, and 19 bases separated the two germline ends. The CDR3 is CASSSSQGVLSEQYF. CDR3 sequence (DNA): TGTGCCAGCAGCTCCTCACAGGGAGTCCTCAGCGAGCAGTACTTC.

The V call is TRBV2, the J call TRBJ2-3; TRBD2 aligns across 8 bases. The germline V gene has CDR1 SNHLY and CDR2 FYNNEI. CDR3 size: 16 residues. Trimming at V came to 4 bases and at J to 1 base, leaving 7 bases not matched to a gene. The CDR3 protein is CASSASGGRRTDTQYF. In DNA, the CDR3 is TGTGCCAGCAGTGCTTCGGGGGGGCGCCGCACAGATACGCAGTATTTT.

The CDR3: CASSIARLTWGLDTQYF. The CDR3 bases are TGTGCCAGCAGCATAGCCCGGCTCACCTGGGGCCTAGATACGCAGTATTTT. The chain links TRBV21-1 to TRBJ2-3; whether TRBD1, the table's D call, matches the DNA was not checked. TRBV21-1 is termed a pseudogene. This CDR3 contains 17 residues.

The chain carries TRBV19 and TRBJ1-2; weak D call: TRBD1 (6 bases). Germline V lookup: CDR1 LNHDA, CDR2 SQIVND (reference sequence). The CDR3 sequence is 14 residues long. The V gene lost 1 base and the J gene lost 4 bases, with 10 bases spanning the gap. The CDR3 DNA follows: TGTGCCAGTAGTATAGTTCAGGGGAGCTATGGCTACACCTTC. Its protein product is CASSIVQGSYGYTF. The full variable domain, in which reference TRBV19 and TRBJ1-2 provide the parts outside the CDR3, is DGGITQSPKYLFRKEGQNVTLSCEQNLNHDAMYWYRQDPGQGLRLIYYSQIVNDFQKGDIAEGYSVSREKKESFPLTVTSAQKNPTAFYLCASSIVQGSYGYTFGSGTRLTVV.

Here the CDR3 DNA reads TGTGCCAGCAGCAAGACTAGCGGGTCCACCGGGGAGCTGTTTTTT. This encodes CASSKTSGSTGELFF. The J gene is TRBJ2-2, the V gene TRBV5-4; 10 bases line up with TRBD2. Trimming cost V 4 bases and J 4 bases; bases outside gene matches: 4. Per germline, CDR1 SGHNT and CDR2 YYREEE (reference sequence). The CDR3 length is 15 residues.

The CDR3 here is CASSFLASPGNEQFF. CDR3 DNA: TGTGCCAGCAGTTTCCTAGCCAGTCCAGGCAATGAGCAGTTCTTC. The chain employs TRBV6-5 and TRBJ2-1; D is perhaps TRBD2 (5 bases). Trimming shortened V by 4 bases and J by 6 bases, and 16 bases separated the two germline ends. CDR3 size: 15 residues. Germline CDR1 is MNHEY and CDR2 is SVGAGI.

This clone was seen once. The gene calls are TRBV19 and TRBJ1-1; no definite D call. The CDR3 spans 13 residues. Trimming cost V 2 bases and J 2 bases, with 6 bases left between them. Looked up from germline, CDR1 is LNHDA and CDR2 is SQIVND (reference sequence). This chain's CDR3 is CASSIIFNTEAFF. The CDR3 DNA follows: TGTGCCAGTAGTATAATCTTTAACACTGAAGCTTTCTTT.

This rearrangement joins TRBV5-1 to TRBJ1-2; TRBD1 agrees at 7 bases. V lost 0 bases, J lost 4 bases, and 6 bases stayed unmatched. This CDR3 has 15 amino acids. The germline CDR1 and CDR2 sequences are SGHRS and YFSETQ. CDR3 sequence reads: CASSLGTGRFYGYTF. DNA for the CDR3: TGCGCCAGCAGCTTGGGGACAGGTCGTTTCTATGGCTACACCTTC.

The CDR3 loop is CASSPDRHGYTF. CDR3 sequence (DNA): TGTGCCAGCTCACCGGACAGACATGGCTACACCTTC. The chain uses TRBV18 and TRBJ1-2, with D possibly matching TRBD1 (6 bases). V lost 3 bases and J lost 6, with 8 bases in between. There are 12 residues in the CDR3. Germline V gives CDR1 KGHSH, CDR2 LQKENI. The whole variable domain, remainder taken from reference TRBV18 and TRBJ1-2, is NAGVMQNPRHLVRRRGQEARLRCSPMKGHSHVYWYRQLPEEGLKFMVYLQKENIIDESGMPKERFSAEFPKEGPSILRIQQVVRGDSAAYFCASSPDRHGYTFGSGTRLTVV.

V gene TRBV4-1 combines with J gene TRBJ2-3; 9 bases align to TRBD1. Germline V gives CDR1 MGHRA, CDR2 YSYEKL. This CDR3 has 14 amino acids. Trimming took 3 bases from V and 5 from J; bases not matched to a gene: 3. CDR3 coding DNA: TGCGCCAGCAGCCACCCGGACAGGGGAGATACGCAGTATTTT. It encodes CASSHPDRGDTQYF.